What follows describes a single T cell receptor beta chain. Antigen unknown. This sample stems from a study of T cell repertoires in aging, cancer and after chemotherapy. Study-level information: Donor ages fell into six groups from 30 or younger up to 70 or older. Healthy donor repertoires were recorded over several months to years and showed clear clonal overlap. Broader study findings: In cancer patients, declining TCR diversity with age involved lost richness and lost evenness. Across the chemotherapy interval, each cancer cohort showed higher median generation probability, suggesting thymic rebound.

Amplification of TCR beta used genomic DNA extracted from peripheral blood. The CDR3 length is 12 residues. Germline V gene data show CDR1 as SGHNT and CDR2 as YENEEA. The V end lost 5 bases, the J end lost 1 base, and 4 bases lay between the germline ends. A mixed TRB-A/B primer pool amplified rearranged TRB by multiplex touch-down PCR. TCRdb recomputed calls from the multiplex PCR reads with MiXCR, one row per CDR3 protein. The sample shows around 9,000 distinct CDR3 sequences, 30% to 40% of them seen only once. The clonotype was recovered from a human donor in good health. The sequencing input was blood. The chain uses TRBV11-3 and TRBJ2-3; D is unresolved. In nucleotides, the CDR3 is TGTGCCAGCAGCACACGCACAGATACGCAGTATTTT. Amino acid sequence: CASSTRTDTQYF.